Here is one T cell receptor (beta chain) with its context. All enrollees were roughly 18 to 89 years old and from about 25 US areas. Up to 2 weeks before entering the study, exposed participants had met a COVID-19 case. This sample stems from a study of blood T cell repertoires in COVID-19. About the study: The analysed material was cDNA or gDNA that came from T cells, B-cell-depleted T cells, or PBMCs.

The V end lost 4 bases, the J end lost 3 bases, and 12 bases lay between the germline ends. CDR1 is LNHDA and CDR2 is SQIVND in the germline V gene (reference sequence). The CDR3 extends over 14 amino acids. Clones were read by immunoSEQ multiplex PCR, and TCRdb kept only the in-frame ones, dropping some. The data show more than 300,000 clones, 80% to 95% seen once. Material for sequencing was PBMCs or T cells enriched from blood (not recorded which). This TCR came from a woman aged 40 to 50 who had been exposed to COVID-19. This chain joins TRBV19 and TRBJ1-2; no firm D call. The CDR3 DNA follows: TGTGCCAGTAGTACATCAAGCGGGTACTATGGCTACACCTTC. Protein sequence: CASSTSSGYYGYTF.